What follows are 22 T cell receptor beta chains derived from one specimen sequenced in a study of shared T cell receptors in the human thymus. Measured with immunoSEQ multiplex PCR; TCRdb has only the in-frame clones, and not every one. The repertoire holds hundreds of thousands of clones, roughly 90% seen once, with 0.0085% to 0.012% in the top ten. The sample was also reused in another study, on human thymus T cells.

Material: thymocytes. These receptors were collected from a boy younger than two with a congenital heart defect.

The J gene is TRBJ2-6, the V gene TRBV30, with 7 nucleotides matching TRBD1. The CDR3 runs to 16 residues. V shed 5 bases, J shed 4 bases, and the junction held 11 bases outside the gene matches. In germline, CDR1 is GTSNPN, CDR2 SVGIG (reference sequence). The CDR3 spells CAWADRTYSGANVLTF. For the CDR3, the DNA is TGTGCCTGGGCGGACAGGACATACTCGGGGGCCAACGTCCTGACTTTC.

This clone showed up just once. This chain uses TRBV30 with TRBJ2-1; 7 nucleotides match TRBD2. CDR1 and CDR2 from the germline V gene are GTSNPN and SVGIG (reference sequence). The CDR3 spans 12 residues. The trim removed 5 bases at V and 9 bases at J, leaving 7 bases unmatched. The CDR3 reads CAWASGQVEQFF. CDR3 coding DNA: TGTGCCTGGGCTAGCGGCCAGGTTGAGCAGTTCTTC.

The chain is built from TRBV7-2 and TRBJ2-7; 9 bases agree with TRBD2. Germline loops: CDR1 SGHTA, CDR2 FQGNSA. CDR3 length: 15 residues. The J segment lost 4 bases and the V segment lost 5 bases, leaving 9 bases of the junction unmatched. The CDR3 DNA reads TGTGCCAGCAGCCAGACTAGCGGAGGGATTTACGAGCAGTACTTC. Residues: CASSQTSGGIYEQYF.

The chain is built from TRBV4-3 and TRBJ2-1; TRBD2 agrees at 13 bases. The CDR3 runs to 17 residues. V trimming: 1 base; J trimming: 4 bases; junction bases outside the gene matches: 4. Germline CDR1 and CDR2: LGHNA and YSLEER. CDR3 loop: CASSQGPGLAGYNEQFF. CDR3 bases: TGCGCCAGCAGCCAAGGACCGGGACTAGCGGGGTACAATGAGCAGTTCTTC.

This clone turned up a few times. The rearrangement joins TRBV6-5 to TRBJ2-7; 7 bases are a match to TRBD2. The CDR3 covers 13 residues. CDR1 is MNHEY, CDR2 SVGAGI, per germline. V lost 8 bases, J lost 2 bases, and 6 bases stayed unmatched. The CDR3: CASGAGVPYEQYF. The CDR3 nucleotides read TGTGCCAGCGGGGCGGGAGTCCCCTACGAGCAGTACTTC.

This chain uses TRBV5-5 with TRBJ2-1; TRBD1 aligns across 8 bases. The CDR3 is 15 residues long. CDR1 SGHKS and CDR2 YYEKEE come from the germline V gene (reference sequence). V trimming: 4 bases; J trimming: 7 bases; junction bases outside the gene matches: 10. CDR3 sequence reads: CASSQTGAYTNEQFF. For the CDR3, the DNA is TGTGCCAGCAGCCAGACAGGGGCCTACACAAATGAGCAGTTCTTC.

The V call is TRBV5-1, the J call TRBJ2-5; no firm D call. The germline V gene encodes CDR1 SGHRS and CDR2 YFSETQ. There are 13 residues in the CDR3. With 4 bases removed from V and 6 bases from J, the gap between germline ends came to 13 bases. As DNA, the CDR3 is TGCGCCAGCAGCCGTCTCGGGTCGCAGACCCAGTACTTC. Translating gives CASSRLGSQTQYF.

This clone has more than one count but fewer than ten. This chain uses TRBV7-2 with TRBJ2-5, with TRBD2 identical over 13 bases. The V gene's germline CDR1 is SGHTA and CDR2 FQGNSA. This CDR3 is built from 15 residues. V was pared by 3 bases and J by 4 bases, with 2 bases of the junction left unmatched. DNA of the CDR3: TGTGCCAGCAGCTTGGGACTAGCGGGGTTAGAGACCCAGTACTTC. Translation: CASSLGLAGLETQYF.

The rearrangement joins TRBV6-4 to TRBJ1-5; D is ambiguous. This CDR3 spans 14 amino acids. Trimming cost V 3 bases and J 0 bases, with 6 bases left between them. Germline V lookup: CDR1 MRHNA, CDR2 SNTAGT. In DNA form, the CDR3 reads TGTGCCAGCAGTGAGAACATTAGCAATCAGCCCCAGCATTTT. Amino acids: CASSENISNQPQHF.

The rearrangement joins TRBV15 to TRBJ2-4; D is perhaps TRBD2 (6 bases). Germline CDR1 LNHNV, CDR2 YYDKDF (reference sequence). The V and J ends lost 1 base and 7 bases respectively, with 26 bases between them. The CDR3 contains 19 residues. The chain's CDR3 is CATSRVYRVPRGTPNIQYF. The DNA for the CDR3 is TGTGCCACCAGCAGAGTTTATCGAGTTCCCCGGGGGACTCCTAACATTCAGTACTTC.

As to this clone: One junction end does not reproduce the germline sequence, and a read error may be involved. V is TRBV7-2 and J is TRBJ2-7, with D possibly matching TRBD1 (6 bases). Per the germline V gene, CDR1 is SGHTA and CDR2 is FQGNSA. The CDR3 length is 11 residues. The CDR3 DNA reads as TGTGCCAGCAGCCAGGGACACTCCTCCAGCTTC. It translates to CASSQGHSSSF.

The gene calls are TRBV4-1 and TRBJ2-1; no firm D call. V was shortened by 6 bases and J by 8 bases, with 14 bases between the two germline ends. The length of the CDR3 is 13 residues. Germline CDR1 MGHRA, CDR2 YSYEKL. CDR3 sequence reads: CASRQMAHDEQFF. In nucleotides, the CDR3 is TGCGCCAGCAGGCAAATGGCTCATGATGAGCAGTTCTTC.

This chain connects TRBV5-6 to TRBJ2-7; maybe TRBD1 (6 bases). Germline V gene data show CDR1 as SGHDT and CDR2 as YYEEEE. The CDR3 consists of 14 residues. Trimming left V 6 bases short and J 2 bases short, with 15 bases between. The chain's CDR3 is CASTTDRAAYEQYF. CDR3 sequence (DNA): TGTGCCAGCACAACGGACAGAGCCGCCTACGAGCAGTACTTC.

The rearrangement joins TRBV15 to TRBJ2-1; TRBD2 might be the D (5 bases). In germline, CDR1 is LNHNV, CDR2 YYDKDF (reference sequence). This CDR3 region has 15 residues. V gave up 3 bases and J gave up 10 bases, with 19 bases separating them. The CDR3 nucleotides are TGTGCCACCAGCAGTGGACTGCCTCGGGGTGGGGAGCAGTTCTTC. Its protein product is CATSSGLPRGGEQFF.

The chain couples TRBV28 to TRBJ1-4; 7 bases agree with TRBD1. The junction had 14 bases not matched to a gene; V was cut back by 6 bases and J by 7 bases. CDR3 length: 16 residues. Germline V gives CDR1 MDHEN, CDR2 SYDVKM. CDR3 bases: TGTGCCAGCAGCCACTCGGCGAGACAGGGCTGTGAAAAACTGTTTTTT. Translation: CASSHSARQGCEKLFF.

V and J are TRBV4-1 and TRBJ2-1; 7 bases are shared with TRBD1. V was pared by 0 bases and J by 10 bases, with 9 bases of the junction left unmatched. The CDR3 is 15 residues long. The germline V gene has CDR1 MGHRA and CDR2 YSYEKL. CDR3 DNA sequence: TGCGCCAGCAGCCAAGATAGGGGGCCCTGGGGGGAGCAGTTCTTC. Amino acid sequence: CASSQDRGPWGEQFF.

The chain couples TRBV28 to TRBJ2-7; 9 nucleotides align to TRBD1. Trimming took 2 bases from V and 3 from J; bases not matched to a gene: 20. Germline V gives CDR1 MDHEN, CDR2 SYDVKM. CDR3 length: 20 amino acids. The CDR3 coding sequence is TGTGCCAGCAGTTTAGGTCGACCCTTTCCGTTCGGGACAGGGAACTACGAGCAGTACTTC. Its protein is CASSLGRPFPFGTGNYEQYF. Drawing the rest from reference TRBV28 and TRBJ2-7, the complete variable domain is DVKVTQSSRYLVKRTGEKVFLECVQDMDHENMFWYRQDPGLGLRLIYFSYDVKMKEKGDIPEGYSVSREKKERFSLILESASTNQTSMYLCASSLGRPFPFGTGNYEQYFGPGTRLTVT.

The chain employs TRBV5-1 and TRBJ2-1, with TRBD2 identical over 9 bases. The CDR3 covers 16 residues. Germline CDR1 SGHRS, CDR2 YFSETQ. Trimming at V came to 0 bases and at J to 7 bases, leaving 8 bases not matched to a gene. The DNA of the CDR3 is TGCGCCAGCAGCTTGGGGACCCCGGGACTAGCAAATGAGCAGTTCTTC. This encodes CASSLGTPGLANEQFF.

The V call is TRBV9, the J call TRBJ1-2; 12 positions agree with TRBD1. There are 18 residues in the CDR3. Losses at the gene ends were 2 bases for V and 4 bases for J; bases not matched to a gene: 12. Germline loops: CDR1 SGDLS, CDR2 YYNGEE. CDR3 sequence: CASSVSRDRGLESYGYTF. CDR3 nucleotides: TGTGCCAGCAGCGTGTCCCGGGACAGGGGGCTGGAAAGCTATGGCTACACCTTC.

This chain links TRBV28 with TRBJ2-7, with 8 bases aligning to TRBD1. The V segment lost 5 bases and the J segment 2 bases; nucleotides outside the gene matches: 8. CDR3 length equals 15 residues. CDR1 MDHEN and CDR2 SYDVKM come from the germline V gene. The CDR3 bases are TGTGCCAGCAGTCTGACCGGGGACAGGCCCTACGAGCAGTACTTC. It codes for CASSLTGDRPYEQYF.

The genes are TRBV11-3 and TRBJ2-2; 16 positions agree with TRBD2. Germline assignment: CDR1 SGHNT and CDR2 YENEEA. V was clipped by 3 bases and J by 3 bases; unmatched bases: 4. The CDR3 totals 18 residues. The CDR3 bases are TGTGCCAGCAGCTTGGGACTAGCGGGAGGGCCGGACACCGGGGAGCTGTTTTTT. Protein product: CASSLGLAGGPDTGELFF.

The DNA of the CDR3 is TGCGCCAGCAGCTCTGGGGCCTTCTCAGAATCCCCCCATAATGGAAACACCATATATTTT. It specifies CASSSGAFSESPHNGNTIYF. This chain connects TRBV5-1 to TRBJ1-3; D might be TRBD1 (5 bases). CDR3 length: 20 amino acids. Germline loops: CDR1 SGHRS, CDR2 YFSETQ. Trimming left V 3 bases short and J 3 bases short, with 28 bases between.